The TCR beta chain described here comes from a study of long-term antiretroviral therapy in people with HIV. Trimming pared 7 bases from V and 2 bases from J, leaving 12 bases between. This CDR3 has 15 residues. Germline-derived CDR1 and CDR2 are SNHLY and FYNNEI. Samples were assayed with immunoSEQ v3.0 at survey level. Method: immunoSEQ multiplex PCR; TCRdb's copy keeps in-frame clones and lacks some. The sample has 25,000 to 35,000 clones, 70% to 90% seen once; the top ten hold about 5%. The J gene is TRBJ2-6, the V gene TRBV2, with D tentatively TRBD1 or TRBD2 (5 bases each). The source material was unsorted PBMCs, sampled 0.8 years after starting antiretroviral therapy. The TCR comes from a woman under 40 with HIV. Here the CDR3 reads CASITPGPGANVLTF. DNA for the CDR3: TGTGCCAGCATAACCCCGGGGCCTGGGGCCAACGTCCTGACTTTC.